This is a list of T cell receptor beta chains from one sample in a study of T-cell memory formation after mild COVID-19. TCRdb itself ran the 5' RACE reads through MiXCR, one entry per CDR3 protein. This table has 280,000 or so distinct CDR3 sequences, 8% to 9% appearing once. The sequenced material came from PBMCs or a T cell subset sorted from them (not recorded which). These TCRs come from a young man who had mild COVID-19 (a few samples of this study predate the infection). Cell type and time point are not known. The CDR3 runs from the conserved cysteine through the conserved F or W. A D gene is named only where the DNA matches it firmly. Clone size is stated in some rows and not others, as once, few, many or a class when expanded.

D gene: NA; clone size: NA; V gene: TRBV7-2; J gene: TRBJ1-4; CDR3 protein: CASSSANAGGNEKLFF; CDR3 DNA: TGTGCCAGCAGCTCAGCTAATGCGGGGGGGAATGAAAAACTGTTTTTT
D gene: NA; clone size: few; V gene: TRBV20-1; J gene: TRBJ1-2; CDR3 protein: CSASGVGGPGYTF; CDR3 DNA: TGCAGTGCTAGCGGTGTAGGGGGGCCTGGCTACACCTTC
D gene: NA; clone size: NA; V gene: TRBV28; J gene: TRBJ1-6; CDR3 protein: CASSPLGFRANSPLHF; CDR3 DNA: TGTGCCAGCAGTCCGCTGGGTTTCCGGGCTAATTCACCCCTCCACTTT
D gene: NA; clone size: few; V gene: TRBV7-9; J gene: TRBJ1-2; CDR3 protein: CASSFPRDGLYVYTF; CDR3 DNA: TGTGCCAGCAGCTTTCCCCGGGACGGTCTCTATGTCTACACCTTC
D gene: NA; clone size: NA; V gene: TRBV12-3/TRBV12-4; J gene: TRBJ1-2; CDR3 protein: CASSFRQNYGYTF; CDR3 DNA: TGTGCCAGCAGTTTTAGGCAGAACTATGGCTACACCTTC
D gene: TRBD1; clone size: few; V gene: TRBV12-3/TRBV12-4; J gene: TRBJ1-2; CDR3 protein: CASTRGQGAGGYTF; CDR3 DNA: TGTGCCAGTACCCGGGGACAGGGGGCAGGGGGCTACACCTTC
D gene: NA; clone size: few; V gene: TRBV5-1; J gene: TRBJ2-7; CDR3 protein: CASSLGTANYEQYF; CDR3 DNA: TGCGCCAGCAGCTTGGGGACAGCGAACTACGAGCAGTACTTC
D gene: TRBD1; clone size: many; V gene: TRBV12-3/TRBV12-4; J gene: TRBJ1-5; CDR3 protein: CASRSDRGQPQHF; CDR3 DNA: TGTGCCAGCAGATCGGACAGGGGACAGCCCCAGCATTTT
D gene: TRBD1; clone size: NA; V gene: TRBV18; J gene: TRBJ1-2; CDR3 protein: CASSPMDRGHYGYTF; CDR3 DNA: TGTGCCAGCTCACCAATGGACAGGGGTCACTATGGCTACACCTTC
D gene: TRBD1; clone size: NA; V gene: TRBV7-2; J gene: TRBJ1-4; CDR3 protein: CASSRRTGSPGEKLFF; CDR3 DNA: TGTGCCAGCAGCCGTCGGACAGGGAGTCCGGGTGAAAAACTGTTTTTT
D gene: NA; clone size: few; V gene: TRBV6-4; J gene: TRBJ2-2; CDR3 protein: CASSERVNTGELFF; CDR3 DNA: TGTGCCAGCAGTGAACGGGTGAACACCGGGGAGCTGTTTTTT
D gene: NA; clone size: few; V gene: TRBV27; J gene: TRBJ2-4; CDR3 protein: CASTAKNIQYF; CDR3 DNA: TGTGCCAGCACGGCCAAAAACATTCAGTACTTC
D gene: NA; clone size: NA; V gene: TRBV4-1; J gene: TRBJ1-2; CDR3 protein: CASSQETWGYTF; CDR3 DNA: TGCGCCAGCAGCCAGGAAACATGGGGCTACACCTTC
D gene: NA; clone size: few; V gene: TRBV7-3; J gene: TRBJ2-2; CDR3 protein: CASSLTPGRSDTGELFF; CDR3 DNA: TGTGCCAGCAGCTTAACCCCGGGGAGGTCGGACACCGGGGAGCTGTTTTTT
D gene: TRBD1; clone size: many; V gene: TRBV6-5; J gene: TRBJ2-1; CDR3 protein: CASRNDRVNEQFF; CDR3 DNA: TGTGCCAGCAGGAACGACAGGGTCAATGAGCAGTTCTTC
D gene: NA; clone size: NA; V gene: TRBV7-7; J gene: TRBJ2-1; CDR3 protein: CASSLLPANEQFF; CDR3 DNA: TGTGCCAGCAGCTTACTCCCAGCAAATGAGCAGTTCTTC
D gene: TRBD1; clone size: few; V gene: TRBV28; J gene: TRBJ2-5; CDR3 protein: CASRLNRGPETQYF; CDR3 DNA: TGTGCCAGCAGGTTGAACAGGGGGCCGGAGACCCAGTACTTC
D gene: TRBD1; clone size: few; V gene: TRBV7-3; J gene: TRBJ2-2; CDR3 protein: CASSPTGGPGELFF; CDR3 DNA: TGTGCCAGCAGCCCAACAGGGGGTCCCGGGGAGCTGTTTTTT
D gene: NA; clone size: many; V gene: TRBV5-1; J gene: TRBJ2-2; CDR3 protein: CASSLEVHGELFF; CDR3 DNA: TGCGCCAGCAGCTTGGAGGTTCACGGGGAGCTGTTTTTT
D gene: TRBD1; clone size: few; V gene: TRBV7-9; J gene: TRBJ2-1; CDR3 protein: CASSFTGDKQGRQFF; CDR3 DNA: TGTGCCAGCAGTTTTACCGGCGACAAACAGGGGAGGCAGTTCTTC
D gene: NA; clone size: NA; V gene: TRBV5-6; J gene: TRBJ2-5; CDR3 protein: CASSLGGADQYF; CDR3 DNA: TGTGCCAGCAGCTTGGGCGGGGCTGACCAGTACTTC
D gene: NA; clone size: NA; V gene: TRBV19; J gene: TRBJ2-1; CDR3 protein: CASSIGTGSSYNEQFF; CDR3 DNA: TGTGCCAGTAGTATAGGGACTGGGAGCTCCTACAATGAGCAGTTCTTC
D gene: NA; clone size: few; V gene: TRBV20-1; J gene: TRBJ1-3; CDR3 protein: CSAFDSSDSGNTIYF; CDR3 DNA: TGCAGTGCTTTTGACAGTTCCGACTCTGGAAACACCATATATTTT
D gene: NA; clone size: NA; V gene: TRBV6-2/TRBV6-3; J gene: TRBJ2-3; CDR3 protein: CASALGGPQYF; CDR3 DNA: TGTGCCAGCGCTTTGGGGGGGCCGCAGTATTTT
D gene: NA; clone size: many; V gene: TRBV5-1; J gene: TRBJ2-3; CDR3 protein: CASSFSPHTSSTDTQYF; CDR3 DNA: TGCGCCAGCAGCTTCTCCCCGCATACCTCTAGCACAGATACGCAGTATTTT
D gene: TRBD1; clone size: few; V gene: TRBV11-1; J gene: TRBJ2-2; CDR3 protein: CASNSGTGATGELFF; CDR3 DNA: TGTGCCAGCAACTCCGGGACAGGAGCCACCGGGGAGCTGTTTTTT
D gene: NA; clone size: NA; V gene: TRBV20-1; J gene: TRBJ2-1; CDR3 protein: CSAPARVEQFF; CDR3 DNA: TGCAGTGCCCCGGCCCGGGTTGAGCAGTTCTTC
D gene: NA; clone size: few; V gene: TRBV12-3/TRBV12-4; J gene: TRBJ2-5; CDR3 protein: CASSLGPGGAETQYF; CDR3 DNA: TGTGCCAGCAGTTTAGGTCCCGGGGGAGCAGAGACCCAGTACTTC
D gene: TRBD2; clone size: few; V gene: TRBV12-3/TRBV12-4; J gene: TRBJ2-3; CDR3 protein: CASSYRLAGPSTQYF; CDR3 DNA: TGTGCCAGCAGTTATAGACTAGCGGGGCCTTCGACGCAGTATTTT
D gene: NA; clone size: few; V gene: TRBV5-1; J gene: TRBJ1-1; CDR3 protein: CASSSRQPNTEAFF; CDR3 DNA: TGCGCCAGCAGCTCTCGACAGCCGAACACTGAAGCTTTCTTT
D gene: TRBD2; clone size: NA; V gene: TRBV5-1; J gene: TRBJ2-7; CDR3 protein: CASSSEGGAGHEQYF; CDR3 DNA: TGCGCCAGCAGCTCGGAGGGAGGGGCCGGCCACGAGCAGTACTTC
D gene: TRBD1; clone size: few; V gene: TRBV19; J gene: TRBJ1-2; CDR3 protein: CASNPDRAYGYTF; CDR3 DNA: TGTGCCAGTAATCCGGACAGGGCTTATGGCTACACCTTC
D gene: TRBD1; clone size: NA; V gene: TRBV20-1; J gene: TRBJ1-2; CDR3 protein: CSAGTGASYGYTF; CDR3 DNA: TGCAGTGCTGGGACAGGGGCAAGCTATGGCTACACCTTC
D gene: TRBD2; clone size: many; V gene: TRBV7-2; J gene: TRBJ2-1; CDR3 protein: CASSLTPSSGGLNEQFF; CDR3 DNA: TGTGCCAGCAGCCTCACCCCTTCTAGCGGGGGTCTAAATGAGCAGTTCTTC
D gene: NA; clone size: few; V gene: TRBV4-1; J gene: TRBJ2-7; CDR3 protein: CASSQATYYEQYF; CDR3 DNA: TGCGCCAGCAGCCAAGCCACTTACTACGAGCAGTACTTC
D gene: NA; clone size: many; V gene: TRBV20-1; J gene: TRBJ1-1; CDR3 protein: CSARPGVDTEAFF; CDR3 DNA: TGCAGTGCTAGACCCGGGGTGGACACTGAAGCTTTCTTT
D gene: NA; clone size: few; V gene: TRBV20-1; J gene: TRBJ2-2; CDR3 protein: CSASDSIRGELFF; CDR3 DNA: TGCAGTGCTAGTGACTCGATACGGGGGGAGCTGTTTTTT